These T cell receptor beta chains were read from a single sample in a study of cytomegalovirus exposure and HLA in healthy donors. Produced via immunoSEQ multiplex PCR; TCRdb's table is partial and in-frame only. Of 80,000 to 100,000 clones listed, roughly 87% were seen once; the top ten hold roughly 3.8%. The sequenced sample was PBMCs. These receptors all stem from a woman between 25 and 40 years old in good health and CMV-seronegative. Both conserved end residues are part of each CDR3. D genes are given only for firm matches. Rows may omit the clone size; those that give it use once, few, many or a size class.

TGTGCCAACGGGTCCCCCTACCCACCGTGGCAGTACTTC,CANGSPYPPWQYF,TRBV2,TRBJ2-7,.,.
TGTGCCAGCAGTTTAGACAGGGGCACAGATACGCAGTATTTT,CASSLDRGTDTQYF,TRBV28,TRBJ2-3,.,TRBD1
TGTGCCAGCAGCTTACGGGCTAGCGGGGGTACCGGGGAGCTGTTTTTT,CASSLRASGGTGELFF,TRBV7-3,TRBJ2-2,.,TRBD2
TGCGCCAGCAGCGGCACGACAGGAAGATACACTGAAGCTTTCTTT,CASSGTTGRYTEAFF,TRBV5-1,TRBJ1-1,.,.
TGCGCCAGCACCTTTGAACAGGGGGCGACAGGCTACACCTTC,CASTFEQGATGYTF,TRBV10-2,TRBJ1-2,.,TRBD1
TGTGCCAGCAGTGTCAGGAAGTCTGGCGATACGCAGTATTTT,CASSVRKSGDTQYF,TRBV6-1,TRBJ2-3,.,.
TGTGCCAGCAGCCAACTGGGACAGGGTGATTCACCCCTCCACTTT,CASSQLGQGDSPLHF,TRBV6-6,TRBJ1-6,once,TRBD1
TGTGCCAGCAGTTACTTCTCGGGGGGGCTTCAGACGCAGTATTTT,CASSYFSGGLQTQYF,TRBV6-5,TRBJ2-3,.,TRBD2
TGTGTCAGCGGACGGGGGGGAGAGACCCAGTACTTC,CVSGRGGETQYF,TRBV7-8,TRBJ2-5,.,TRBD2
TGTGCCAGCAGTGGGGACTACAATCAGCCCCAGCATTTT,CASSGDYNQPQHF,TRBV2,TRBJ1-5,.,.
TGTGCCAGCAGTGGAGACAGGGATAACACCGGGGAGCTGTTTTTT,CASSGDRDNTGELFF,TRBV6-1,TRBJ2-2,many,TRBD1
TGTGCCACCGGGACAGACTATGGCTACACCTTC,CATGTDYGYTF,TRBV10-3,TRBJ1-2,.,TRBD1
TGTGCCAGCAGTTTGGGGCAGGAGTGGGACGAGCAGTACTTC,CASSLGQEWDEQYF,TRBV28,TRBJ2-7,.,.
TGCGCCAGCAGCCCGACAGGGGGTGGTGGCTACACCTTC,CASSPTGGGGYTF,TRBV5-1,TRBJ1-2,.,TRBD1
TGTGCCAGCAGTGAACACCGACAGGCTGAAGCTTTCTTT,CASSEHRQAEAFF,TRBV6-1,TRBJ1-1,.,.
TGCGCCAGCAAGGTTGGACAGGCGATTGAAGCTTTCTTT,CASKVGQAIEAFF,TRBV10-2,TRBJ1-1,.,TRBD1
TGTGCCATCAGCGACCCGAAACAGGGTCTGGCTGAAGCTTTCTTT,CAISDPKQGLAEAFF,TRBV10-3,TRBJ1-1,.,.
TGTGCCATCAGTGAGTCGGTGGGTGCGGGAGGGAGCACCGGGGAGCTGTTTTTT,CAISESVGAGGSTGELFF,TRBV10-3,TRBJ2-2,.,TRBD2
TGTGCCAGCAGCGGAAGCCGGGAATACTACGAGCAGTACTTC,CASSGSREYYEQYF,TRBV7-9,TRBJ2-7,few,.
TGTGCCATCAGTGCGGGCAGGGGTGAAAAACTGTTTTTT,CAISAGRGEKLFF,TRBV10-3,TRBJ1-4,.,.
TGTGCCACCCTAGCGGGGGGGCGAGATACGCAGTATTTT,CATLAGGRDTQYF,TRBV2,TRBJ2-3,.,TRBD2
TGTGCCAGCAGTGGCGACAACTACGAGCAGTACTTC,CASSGDNYEQYF,TRBV6-1,TRBJ2-7,.,.
TGTGCCAGCAGCTTGTCCGGGACTCCATACGAGCAGTACTTC,CASSLSGTPYEQYF,TRBV13,TRBJ2-7,.,.
TGCGCCAGCAGCTTGGCCTATAGTTCGGAGACCCAGTACTTC,CASSLAYSSETQYF,TRBV5-1,TRBJ2-5,.,.
TGTGCCAGCAGCCAAGTTTCAGGGTCCTACGAGCAGTACTTC,CASSQVSGSYEQYF,TRBV5-5,TRBJ2-7,.,.
TGTGCCAGCAGTTACTTAAACAGGGGACCCCAAGCTTTCTTT,CASSYLNRGPQAFF,TRBV27,TRBJ1-1,few,TRBD1
TGTGCCAGTAGTGCCGCCGGGACTAGCGGGAACCCAAACGAGCAGTACTTC,CASSAAGTSGNPNEQYF,TRBV19,TRBJ2-7,.,TRBD2